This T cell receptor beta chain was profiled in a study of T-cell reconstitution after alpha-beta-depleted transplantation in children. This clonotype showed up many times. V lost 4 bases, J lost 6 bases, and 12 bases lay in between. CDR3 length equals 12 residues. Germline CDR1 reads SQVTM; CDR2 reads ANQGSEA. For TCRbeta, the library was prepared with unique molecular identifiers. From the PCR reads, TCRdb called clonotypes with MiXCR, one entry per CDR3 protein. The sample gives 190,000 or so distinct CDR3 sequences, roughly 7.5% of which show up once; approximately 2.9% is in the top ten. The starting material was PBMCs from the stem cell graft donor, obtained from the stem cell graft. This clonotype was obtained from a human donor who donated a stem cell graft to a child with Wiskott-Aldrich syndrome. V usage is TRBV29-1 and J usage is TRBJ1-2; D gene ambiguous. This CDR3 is CSVVPAVDGYTF. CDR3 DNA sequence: TGCAGCGTTGTTCCCGCAGTAGATGGCTACACCTTC.